Shown below are 17 T cell receptor beta chains from a single sample sequenced in a study of beta chain features in type 1 diabetes. Study-level points and caveats: TCRB CDR3 length was moderately but significantly reduced in all four CD4+ subsets of Type 1 diabetes patients.

Antigens of these TCRs are unknown. The investigators reverse transcribed all of the isolated RNA, so they sequenced expressed TCRB transcripts. Assay used: immunoSEQ multiplex PCR; TCRdb lists only in-frame clones, some missing. The data hold about 340,000 clones, with around 9.3% observed a single time. The sample comprised central memory CD4+ T cells from blood. These receptors all stem from a man under 40 with type 1 diabetes.

There are a few counts of this clone. The chain carries TRBV10-3 and TRBJ1-2; 8 nucleotides match TRBD1. Trimming at V came to 3 bases and at J to 7 bases, leaving 4 bases not matched to a gene. CDR3 size: 13 residues. The germline V gene encodes CDR1 ENHRY and CDR2 SYGVKD. The CDR3 loop reads CAISERQGSGYTF. The CDR3 DNA follows: TGTGCCATCAGTGAAAGACAGGGGAGTGGCTACACCTTC.

This clone was counted between two and nine times. V and J are TRBV6-5 and TRBJ2-7, with D possibly matching TRBD1 (6 bases). CDR1 is MNHEY and CDR2 is SVGAGI in the germline V gene. The CDR3 length is 16 residues. Trimming left V 0 bases short and J 2 bases short, with 14 bases between. CDR3 protein: CASSYSMAGVAYEQYF. CDR3 in DNA: TGTGCCAGCAGTTACTCGATGGCAGGGGTGGCCTACGAGCAGTACTTC.

This sequence joins TRBV4-1 and TRBJ2-5; TRBD1 matches 12 bases. Trimming cost V 4 bases and J 5 bases; bases outside gene matches: 8. Per germline, CDR1 MGHRA and CDR2 YSYEKL. The length of the CDR3 is 16 residues. The CDR3 bases are TGCGCCAGCAGCCCAGCCCCGGGACAGGGGGCGGAGACCCAGTACTTC. This codes for CASSPAPGQGAETQYF.

J is TRBJ2-7 and V is TRBV21-1; the DNA was not compared with TRBD2, the D call given in the table. TRBV21-1 is a documented pseudogene. The CDR3 covers 15 residues. CDR3 nucleotide sequence: TGTGCCAGCAGCAAACGGGAAGGCGGCTCCTACGAGCAGTACTTC. Protein sequence: CASSKREGGSYEQYF.

The chain is built from TRBV5-1 and TRBJ2-7; TRBD1 matches at 11 bases. CDR1 and CDR2 from the germline V gene are SGHRS and YFSETQ. V was pared by 4 bases and J by 3 bases, with 12 bases of the junction left unmatched. This CDR3 spans 17 amino acids. DNA for the CDR3: TGCGCCAGCAGCCCCGGGACAGGGGGAGATACCAGCTACGAGCAGTACTTC. The encoded protein is CASSPGTGGDTSYEQYF.

J is TRBJ2-7 and V is TRBV19; D remains unclear. Trimming took 4 bases from V and 5 from J, leaving 12 bases between them. Germline loops: CDR1 LNHDA, CDR2 SQIVND (reference sequence). CDR3 length equals 13 residues. DNA for the CDR3: TGTGCCAGTAGTAACCGGGCGCAGGACGAGCAGTACTTC. It specifies CASSNRAQDEQYF.

As to this clone: The identical CDR3 is also encoded by other nucleotide sequences in the sample. This rearrangement joins TRBV7-2 to TRBJ2-5; D is ambiguous. Per the germline V gene, CDR1 is SGHTA and CDR2 is FQGNSA. Trimming shortened V by 4 bases and J by 2 bases, and 2 bases separated the two germline ends. CDR3 size: 11 residues. In nucleotides, the CDR3 is TGTGCCAGCAGCTCGCAAGAGACCCAGTACTTC. Its protein is CASSSQETQYF.

V gene TRBV4-1 combines with J gene TRBJ1-3, with 7 bases aligning to TRBD1. The trim removed 0 bases at V and 2 bases at J, leaving 4 bases unmatched. There are 16 residues in the CDR3. CDR1 is MGHRA, CDR2 YSYEKL, per germline. Here the CDR3 reads CASSQDEGGAGNTIYF. Written as DNA, the CDR3 is TGCGCCAGCAGCCAAGATGAAGGGGGCGCTGGAAACACCATATATTTT.

In this sample, this clone turned up a few times. The chain joins TRBV7-9 to TRBJ1-2; 9 positions agree with TRBD1. Germline V gene lookup returns CDR1 SEHNR and CDR2 FQNEAQ (reference sequence). J gave up 8 bases and V 5 bases, and 6 bases lay outside the gene matches. This CDR3 is 13 amino acids long. The CDR3 sequence: CASSPGQGRGYTF. The CDR3 nucleotides read TGTGCCAGCAGCCCCGGACAGGGGCGGGGCTACACCTTC.

This clone was counted a few times. The rearrangement links TRBV28 to TRBJ1-2, with D unclear. The CDR3 contains 14 residues. Germline CDR1 reads MDHEN; CDR2 reads SYDVKM. Trimming took 5 bases from V and 1 from J, leaving 11 bases between them. CDR3 DNA sequence: TGTGCCAGCAGTCCCTCGACCGATAACTATGGCTACACCTTC. Translated, it gives CASSPSTDNYGYTF.

A remark on this clone: The sample contains more than one DNA sequence encoding this CDR3. J is TRBJ1-5 and V is TRBV29-1; D is uncertain. The CDR3 contains 12 residues. The V gene's germline CDR1 is SQVTM and CDR2 ANQGSEA. The V end was cut by 0 bases, the J end by 7 bases, with 7 bases between. CDR3 nucleotide sequence: TGCAGCGTTGAAGATTCGGGGCAGCCCCAGCATTTT. Protein: CSVEDSGQPQHF. Full variable domain (missing parts from reference TRBV29-1 and TRBJ1-5): SAVISQKPSRDICQRGTSLTIQCQVDSQVTMMFWYRQQPGQSLTLIATANQGSEATYESGFVIDKFPISRPNLTFSTLTVSNMSPEDSSIYLCSVEDSGQPQHFGDGTRLSIL.

The chain joins TRBV6-5 to TRBJ2-7; 7 bases are a match to TRBD2. Trimming at V came to 2 bases and at J to 6 bases, leaving 7 bases not matched to a gene. The CDR3 has 14 amino acids. CDR1 MNHEY and CDR2 SVGAGI come from the germline V gene. The CDR3 region is CASSYPRGGTEQYF. CDR3 DNA: TGTGCCAGCAGTTACCCGCGGGGAGGGACCGAGCAGTACTTC.

This clone has at least ten counts. The chain uses TRBV11-2 and TRBJ1-6, with 8 bases fitting TRBD1. After removal of 3 bases from V and 10 bases from J, the junction contained 11 bases not matched to a gene. Germline loops: CDR1 SGHAT, CDR2 FQNNGV. The CDR3 is 16 amino acids. The CDR3 sequence: CASSFISGTGGSPLHF. The CDR3 coding sequence is TGTGCCAGCAGCTTTATCTCCGGGACAGGTGGATCACCCCTCCACTTT.

The sample holds a few counts of this clone. The rearrangement joins TRBV5-1 to TRBJ1-1; D perhaps matches TRBD1 (5 bases). This CDR3 has 15 amino acids. The germline gives CDR1 SGHRS, CDR2 YFSETQ. Trimming pared 5 bases from V and 5 bases from J, leaving 19 bases between. CDR3 residues: CASRANGDRGTEAFF. CDR3 sequence (DNA): TGCGCCAGCAGAGCCAACGGGGACCGAGGAACTGAAGCTTTCTTT.

The gene calls are TRBV19 and TRBJ2-3, with D maybe TRBD1 (6 bases). The CDR3 is 14 residues long. Germline loops: CDR1 LNHDA, CDR2 SQIVND (reference sequence). Trimming removed 6 bases at V and 2 bases at J, with 12 bases between. As DNA, the CDR3 is TGTGCCAGTAGAGTGAGGGGGAACACAGATACGCAGTATTTT. Its translation: CASRVRGNTDTQYF.

This sequence joins TRBV11-2 and TRBJ1-6; no clear D. This CDR3 spans 11 amino acids. In germline, CDR1 is SGHAT, CDR2 FQNNGV. V was cut by 7 bases and J by 10 bases, with 8 bases left in between. CDR3 sequence: CASTSGSPLHF. CDR3 sequence (DNA): TGTGCCAGCACGAGCGGATCACCCCTCCACTTT.

V and J are TRBV9 and TRBJ2-7; no definite D call. This CDR3 spans 14 amino acids. The germline V gene has CDR1 SGDLS and CDR2 YYNGEE. The V end lost 0 bases, the J end lost 7 bases, and 14 bases lay between the germline ends. The CDR3 reads CASSVGDVVGEQYF. The CDR3 DNA sequence: TGTGCCAGCAGCGTAGGAGACGTCGTGGGGGAGCAGTACTTC.